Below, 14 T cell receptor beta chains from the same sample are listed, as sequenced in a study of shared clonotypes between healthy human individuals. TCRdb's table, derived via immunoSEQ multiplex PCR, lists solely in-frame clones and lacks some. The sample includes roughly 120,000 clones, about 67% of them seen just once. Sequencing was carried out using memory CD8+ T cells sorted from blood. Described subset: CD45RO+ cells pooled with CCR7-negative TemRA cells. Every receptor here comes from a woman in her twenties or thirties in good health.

The CDR3 nucleotides read TGTGCCAGCTCATTCAATGGATTCTCCTACGAGCAGTACTTC. This translates into CASSFNGFSYEQYF. This sequence joins TRBV18 and TRBJ2-7; no definite D call. The length of the CDR3 is 14 residues. Trimming removed 5 bases from V and 0 bases from J, with 11 bases in between. The germline V gene has CDR1 KGHSH and CDR2 LQKENI.

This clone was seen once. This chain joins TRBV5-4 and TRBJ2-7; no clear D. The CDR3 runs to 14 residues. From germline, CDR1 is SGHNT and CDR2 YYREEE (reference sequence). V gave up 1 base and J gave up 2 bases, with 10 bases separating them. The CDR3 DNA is TGTGCCAGCAGCTTGAGTGAACAGCCCTACGAGCAGTACTTC. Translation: CASSLSEQPYEQYF.

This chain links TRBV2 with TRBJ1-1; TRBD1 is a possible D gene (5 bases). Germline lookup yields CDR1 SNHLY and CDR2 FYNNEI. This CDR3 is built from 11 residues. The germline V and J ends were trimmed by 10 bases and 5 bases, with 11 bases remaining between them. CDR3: CATLRGTEAFF. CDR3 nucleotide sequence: TGTGCCACCCTAAGGGGAACTGAAGCTTTCTTT. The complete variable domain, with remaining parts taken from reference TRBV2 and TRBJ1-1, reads EPEVTQTPSHQVTQMGQEVILRCVPISNHLYFYWYRQILGQKVEFLVSFYNNEISEKSEIFDDQFSVERPDGSNFTLKIRSTKLEDSAMYFCATLRGTEAFFGQGTRLTVV.

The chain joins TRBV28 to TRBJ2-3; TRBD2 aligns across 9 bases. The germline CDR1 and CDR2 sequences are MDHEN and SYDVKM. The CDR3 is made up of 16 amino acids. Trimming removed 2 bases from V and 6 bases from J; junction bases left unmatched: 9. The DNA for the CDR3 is TGTGCCAGCAGTTTAGTGGTAGCGGGGGTGAGGGATACGCAGTATTTT. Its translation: CASSLVVAGVRDTQYF.

The DNA for the CDR3 is TGTGCCAGCAGGGGGACCAGCGGAACTGAAGCTTTCTTT. It specifies CASRGTSGTEAFF. The chain couples TRBV28 to TRBJ1-1; TRBD1 might be the D (5 bases). Germline V gene data show CDR1 as MDHEN and CDR2 as SYDVKM. The CDR3 is made up of 13 amino acids. V was shortened by 6 bases and J by 5 bases, with 13 bases between the two germline ends.

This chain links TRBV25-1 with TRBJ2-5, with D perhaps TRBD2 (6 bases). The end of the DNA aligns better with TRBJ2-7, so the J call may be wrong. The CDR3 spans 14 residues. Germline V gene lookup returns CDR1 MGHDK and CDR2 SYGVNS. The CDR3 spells CASSNPGESYEQYF. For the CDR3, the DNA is TGTGCCAGCAGTAACCCGGGAGAGTCCTACGAGCAGTACTTC.

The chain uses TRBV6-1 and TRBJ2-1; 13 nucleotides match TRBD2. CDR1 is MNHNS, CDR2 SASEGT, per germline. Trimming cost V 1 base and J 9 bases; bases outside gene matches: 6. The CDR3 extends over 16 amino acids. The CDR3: CASSEELAGGNGEQFF. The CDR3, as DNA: TGTGCCAGCAGTGAAGAACTAGCGGGAGGGAATGGTGAGCAGTTCTTC.

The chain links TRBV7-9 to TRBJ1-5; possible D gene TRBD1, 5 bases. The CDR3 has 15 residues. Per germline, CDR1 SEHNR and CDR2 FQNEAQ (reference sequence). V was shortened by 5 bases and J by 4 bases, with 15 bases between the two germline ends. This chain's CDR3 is CASSPAEPGNQPQHF. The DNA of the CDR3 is TGTGCCAGCAGCCCCGCAGAGCCAGGGAATCAGCCCCAGCATTTT.

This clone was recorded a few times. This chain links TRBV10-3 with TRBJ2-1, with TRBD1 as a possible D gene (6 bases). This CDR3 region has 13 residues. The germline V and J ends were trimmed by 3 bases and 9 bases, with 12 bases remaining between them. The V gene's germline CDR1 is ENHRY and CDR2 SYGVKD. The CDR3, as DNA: TGTGCCATCAGTGAAGTGAGGGGGAGTGAGCAGTTCTTC. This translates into CAISEVRGSEQFF.

For the CDR3, the DNA is TGTGCCAGCAGCATCTTCCACGAGCAGTACTTC. It translates to CASSIFHEQYF. The genes are TRBV7-6 and TRBJ2-7; D call uncertain. Trimming pared 5 bases from V and 5 bases from J, leaving 7 bases between. The CDR3 has 11 amino acids. CDR1 and CDR2 from the germline V gene are SGHVS and FNYEAQ.

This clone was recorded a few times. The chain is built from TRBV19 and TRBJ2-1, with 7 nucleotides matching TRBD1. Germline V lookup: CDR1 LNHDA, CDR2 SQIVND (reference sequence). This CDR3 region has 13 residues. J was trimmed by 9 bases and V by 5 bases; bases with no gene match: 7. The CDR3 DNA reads TGTGCCAGTAGTCTCCAGGGGGTGGGTGAGCAGTTCTTC. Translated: CASSLQGVGEQFF.

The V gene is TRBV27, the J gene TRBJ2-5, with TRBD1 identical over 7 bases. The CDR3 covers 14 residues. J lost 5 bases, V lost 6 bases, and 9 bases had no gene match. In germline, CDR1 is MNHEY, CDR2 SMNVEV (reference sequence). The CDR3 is CASSRQGPGETQYF. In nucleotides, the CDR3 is TGTGCCAGCAGCCGACAGGGACCTGGGGAGACCCAGTACTTC.

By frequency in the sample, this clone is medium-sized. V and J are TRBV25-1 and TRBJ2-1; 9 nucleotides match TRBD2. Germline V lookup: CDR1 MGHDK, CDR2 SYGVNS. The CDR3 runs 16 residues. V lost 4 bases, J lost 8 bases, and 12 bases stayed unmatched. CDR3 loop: CASSGTAGLAKDEQFF. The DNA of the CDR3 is TGTGCCAGCAGTGGAACAGCGGGACTAGCTAAAGATGAGCAGTTCTTC.

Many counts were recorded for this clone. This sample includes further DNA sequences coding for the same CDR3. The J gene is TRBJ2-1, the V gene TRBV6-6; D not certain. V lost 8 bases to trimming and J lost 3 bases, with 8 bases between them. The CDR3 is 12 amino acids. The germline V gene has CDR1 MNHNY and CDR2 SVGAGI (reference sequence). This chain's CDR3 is CASGPFYNEQFF. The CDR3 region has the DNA TGTGCCAGCGGTCCGTTCTACAATGAGCAGTTCTTC.